The clone carrying this T cell receptor (beta chain) was detected once. What it binds is unknown. TCRdb itself ran the reads through MiXCR, one entry per CDR3 protein. Among some 440,000 distinct CDR3 sequences, 30% to 40% were seen once, and the ten largest hold about 13%. The data derive from a study of T cell repertoires in cytomegalovirus infection. Study overall: Public TCR beta signatures indicated both CMV infection and matching HLA type. Study-wide results and limits: Cumulative frequency of public TCR beta families picked out carriers of CMV plus the relevant HLA. The ex vivo response showed dominance by HLA-C-restricted CMV-specific TCR beta clonotypes.

Germline CDR1 is MGHRA and CDR2 is YSYEKL. With V trimmed by 0 bases and J by 5 bases, 9 bases remained unmatched. CDR3 size: 17 residues. Material for sequencing was PBMCs. The chain is built from TRBV4-1 and TRBJ2-2; 7 bases align to TRBD2. This sequence originates from a human donor in good health (CMV status not recorded). Some clones in this sample may be carry-over from other donors' samples. CDR3 DNA sequence: TGCGCCAGCAGCCAAGATCGAAACACGGGAGGAACCGGGGAGCTGTTTTTT. It translates to CASSQDRNTGGTGELFF.